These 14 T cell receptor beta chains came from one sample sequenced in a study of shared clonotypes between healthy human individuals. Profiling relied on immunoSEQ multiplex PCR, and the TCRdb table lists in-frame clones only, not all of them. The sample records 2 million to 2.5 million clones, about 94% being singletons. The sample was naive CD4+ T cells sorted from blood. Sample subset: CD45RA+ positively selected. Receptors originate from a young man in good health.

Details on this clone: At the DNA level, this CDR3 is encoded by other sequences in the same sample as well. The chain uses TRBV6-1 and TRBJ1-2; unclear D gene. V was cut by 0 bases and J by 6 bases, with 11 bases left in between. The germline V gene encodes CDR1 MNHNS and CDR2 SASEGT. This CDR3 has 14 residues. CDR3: CASSEALRGDGYTF. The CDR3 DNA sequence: TGTGCCAGCAGTGAAGCGCTTCGGGGAGATGGCTACACCTTC.

CDR3 DNA: TGTGCCAGCAGCTCCGACAGGGGAGCAGAGACCCAGTACTTC. Protein sequence: CASSSDRGAETQYF. The genes are TRBV2 and TRBJ2-5; 8 bases are a match to TRBD1. V trimming: 6 bases; J trimming: 4 bases; junction bases outside the gene matches: 7. The CDR3 runs 14 residues. Germline CDR1 SNHLY, CDR2 FYNNEI.

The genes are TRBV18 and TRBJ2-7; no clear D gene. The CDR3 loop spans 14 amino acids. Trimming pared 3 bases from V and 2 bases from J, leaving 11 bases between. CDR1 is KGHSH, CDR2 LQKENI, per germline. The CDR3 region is CASSPQAGPYEQYF. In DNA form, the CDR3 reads TGTGCCAGCTCACCTCAGGCAGGCCCCTACGAGCAGTACTTC.

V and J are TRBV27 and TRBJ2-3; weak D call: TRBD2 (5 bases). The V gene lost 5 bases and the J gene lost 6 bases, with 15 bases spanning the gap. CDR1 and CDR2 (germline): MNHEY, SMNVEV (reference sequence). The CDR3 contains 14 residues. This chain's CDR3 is CASSTLGESDTQYF. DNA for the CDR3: TGTGCCAGCAGTACTCTTGGGGAGTCGGATACGCAGTATTTT.

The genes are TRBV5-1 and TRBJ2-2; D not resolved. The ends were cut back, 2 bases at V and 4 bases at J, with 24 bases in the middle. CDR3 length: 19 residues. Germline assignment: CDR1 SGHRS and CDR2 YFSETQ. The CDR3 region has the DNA TGCGCCAGCAGCTTAATGATCTCGGCAGGCCTCCCGGGCACCGGGGAGCTGTTTTTT. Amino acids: CASSLMISAGLPGTGELFF.

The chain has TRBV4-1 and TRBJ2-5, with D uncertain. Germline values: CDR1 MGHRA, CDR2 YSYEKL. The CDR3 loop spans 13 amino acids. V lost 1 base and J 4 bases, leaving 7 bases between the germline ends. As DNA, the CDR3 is TGCGCCAGCAGCCAAGCCCAAGGAGAGACCCAGTACTTC. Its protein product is CASSQAQGETQYF.

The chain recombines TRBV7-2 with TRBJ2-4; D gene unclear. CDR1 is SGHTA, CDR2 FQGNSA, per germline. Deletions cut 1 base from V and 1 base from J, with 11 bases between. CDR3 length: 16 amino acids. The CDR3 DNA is TGTGCCAGCAGCTTAGAACAATCGAACGCCAAAAACATTCAGTACTTC. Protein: CASSLEQSNAKNIQYF.

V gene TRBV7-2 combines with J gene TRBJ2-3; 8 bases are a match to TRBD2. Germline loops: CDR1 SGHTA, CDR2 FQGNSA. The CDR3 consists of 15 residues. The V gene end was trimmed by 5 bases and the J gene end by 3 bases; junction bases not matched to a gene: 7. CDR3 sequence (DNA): TGTGCCAGCAGCGCCCGGGGGGGCCAGACAGATACGCAGTATTTT. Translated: CASSARGGQTDTQYF.

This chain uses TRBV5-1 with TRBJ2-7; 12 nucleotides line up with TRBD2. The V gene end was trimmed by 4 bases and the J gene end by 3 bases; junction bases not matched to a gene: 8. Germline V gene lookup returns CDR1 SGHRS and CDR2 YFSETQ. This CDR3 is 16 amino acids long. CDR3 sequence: CASSLTSGRSLYEQYF. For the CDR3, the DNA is TGCGCCAGCAGCCTTACTAGCGGGAGGTCACTCTACGAGCAGTACTTC.

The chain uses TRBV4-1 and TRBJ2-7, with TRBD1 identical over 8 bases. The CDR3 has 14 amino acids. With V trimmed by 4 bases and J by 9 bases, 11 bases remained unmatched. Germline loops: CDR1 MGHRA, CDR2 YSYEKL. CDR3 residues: CASSPGRGRFGQYF. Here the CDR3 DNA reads TGCGCCAGCAGCCCCGGCAGGGGGCGCTTCGGGCAGTACTTC.

The CDR3 loop reads CASSPSTSGRSDTQYF. The CDR3 nucleotides read TGTGCCAGCAGTCCATCCACTAGCGGGAGGTCAGATACGCAGTATTTT. The genes are TRBV5-6 and TRBJ2-3; 12 bases are shared with TRBD2. Germline trimming cut 5 bases from V and 4 bases from J; bases unmatched to any gene: 8. The CDR3 is 16 residues long. From germline, CDR1 is SGHDT and CDR2 YYEEEE.

The CDR3 loop reads CASSRAGTGSEQYF. CDR3 DNA: TGTGCCAGCAGCCGAGCCGGGACAGGGTCCGAGCAGTACTTC. The chain recombines TRBV9 with TRBJ2-7, with 9 bases fitting TRBD1. V dropped 4 bases and J dropped 6; count of bases not matched to a gene: 8. The CDR3 spans 14 residues. Looked up from germline, CDR1 is SGDLS and CDR2 is YYNGEE.

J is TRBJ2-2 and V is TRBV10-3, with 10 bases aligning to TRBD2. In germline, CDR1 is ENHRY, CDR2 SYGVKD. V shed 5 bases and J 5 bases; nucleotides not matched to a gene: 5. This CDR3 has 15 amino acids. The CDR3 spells CAISFTSGETGELFF. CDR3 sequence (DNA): TGTGCCATCAGTTTTACTAGCGGGGAGACCGGGGAGCTGTTTTTT.

The CDR3 region is CASSYLGSGSTDTQYF. CDR3 DNA: TGTGCCAGCAGTTACTTGGGTAGCGGGAGCACAGATACGCAGTATTTT. The V gene is TRBV6-5, the J gene TRBJ2-3; 7 nucleotides agree with TRBD2. Germline values: CDR1 MNHEY, CDR2 SVGAGI. CDR3 length: 16 amino acids. Unmatched junction bases numbered 4, after V lost 1 base and J lost 0 bases.